The rows below give T cell receptor beta chains drawn from one sample of a study of Ad26.COV2.S vaccination and SARS-CoV-2 variants. Method: immunoSEQ multiplex PCR; TCRdb's copy keeps in-frame clones and lacks some. This repertoire shows fewer than 400,000 clones, around four fifths found once; its top ten account for around 2.2%. The starting material was peripheral blood, obtained in a trial of Ad26.COV2.S vaccine versus placebo. The source is a person aged 18-65 years who received the Ad26.COV2.S COVID-19 vaccine or a placebo. CDR3s include the opening cysteine and the closing phenylalanine or tryptophan. D genes are given only for firm matches. Clone size, where shown, is once, few, many, or a class for clones that have expanded.

j_call | clone_size | v_call | d_call | cdr3_nt | cdr3_aa
TRBJ1-3 | once | TRBV19 | NA | TGTGCCAGTAGTACCTACTGGGTCGGCCGAACTGGAAACACCATATATTTT | CASSTYWVGRTGNTIYF
TRBJ2-5 | NA | TRBV7-8 | TRBD2 | TGTGCCAGCAGCCTTATTTTAGCGGGGGCAAAGAGAGTTGGGGAGACCCAGTACTTC | CASSLILAGAKRVGETQYF
TRBJ2-7 | NA | TRBV6-5 | TRBD1 | TGTGCCAGCAGTCCAAACAGGGGCGTGGGCGAGCAGTACTTC | CASSPNRGVGEQYF
TRBJ2-1 | once | TRBV9 | TRBD2 | TGTGCCAGCAGCGTTGGCGGGGGGGCGAATGAGCAGTTCTTC | CASSVGGGANEQFF
TRBJ1-1 | NA | TRBV9 | NA | TGTGCCAGCAGCGTAGTTCCCCGGCGAGGGGGCACTGAAGCTTTCTTT | CASSVVPRRGGTEAFF
TRBJ2-3 | NA | TRBV28 | TRBD2 | TGTGCCAGCAAAACGGGCGGGGGGTCCCTCGATACGCAGTATTTT | CASKTGGGSLDTQYF
TRBJ2-1 | many | TRBV6-5 | TRBD2 | TGTGCCAGCAGTAAACTAGCGGAGACGTACAATGAGCAGTTCTTC | CASSKLAETYNEQFF
TRBJ2-2 | NA | TRBV9 | NA | TGTGCCAGCAGCGTAGTGAGTAACACCGGGGAGCTGTTTTTT | CASSVVSNTGELFF
TRBJ2-3 | NA | TRBV25-1 | NA | TGTGCCAGCAGTAGACAGGGCGGGGGAGATACGCAGTATTTT | CASSRQGGGDTQYF
TRBJ1-3 | NA | TRBV7-9 | NA | TGTGCCAGCAGCTGGAATACTGGAGACACCATATATTTT | CASSWNTGDTIYF
TRBJ2-7 | NA | TRBV5-1 | NA | TGCGCCAGCAGCTCGCACAGGGAAGCCACCTACGAGCAGTACTTC | CASSSHREATYEQYF
TRBJ2-5 | NA | TRBV30 | NA | TGTGCCTGGAGTGTAGGGCGGCTAGCGTTAAAGACCCAGTACTTC | CAWSVGRLALKTQYF
TRBJ1-4 | NA | TRBV10-3 | NA | TGTGCCATCAGTGCAGGGGCAGGAGCCTATAATGAAAAACTGTTTTTT | CAISAGAGAYNEKLFF
TRBJ2-1 | NA | TRBV11-2 | NA | TGTGCCAGCAGCCTCGACCGCTCCAATGAGCAGTTCTTC | CASSLDRSNEQFF
TRBJ1-1 | NA | TRBV28 | NA | TGTGCCAGCAGTCCCGAGGTCCCGGGGTACACCGAAGCTTTCTTT | CASSPEVPGYTEAFF
TRBJ1-4 | NA | TRBV27 | NA | TGTGCCAGCAGCCCGTCGTACGGAGAAAAACTGTTTTTT | CASSPSYGEKLFF
TRBJ2-3 | NA | TRBV11-1 | NA | TGTGCCAGCAGCTTATTGTCGGGGGTGGGGCCAGATACGCAGTATTTT | CASSLLSGVGPDTQYF
TRBJ1-4 | NA | TRBV5-8 | TRBD1 | TGTGCCAGCAGCGCGTATCTTCCGGGACAGGGGCGTGAAAAACTGTTTTTT | CASSAYLPGQGREKLFF
TRBJ2-1 | NA | TRBV4-2 | TRBD1 | TGTGCCAGCAGCCAGACAGGGGGCGCGGGCAATGAGCAGTTCTTC | CASSQTGGAGNEQFF
TRBJ2-1 | NA | TRBV7-2 | TRBD2 | TGTGCCAGCAGCTTAGCTTCGGCCGGGGGGGGCCACAATGAGCAGTTCTTC | CASSLASAGGGHNEQFF
TRBJ1-6 | few | TRBV5-6 | TRBD1 | TGTGCCAGCAGCTTGCCAGGGGGATATAATTCACCCCTCCACTTT | CASSLPGGYNSPLHF
TRBJ2-1 | NA | TRBV21-1 | NA | TGTGCCAGCTTTTCCCCGAGTTACAACTCCTACAATGAGCAGTTCTTC | CASFSPSYNSYNEQFF
TRBJ1-6 | NA | TRBV5-8 | NA | TGTGCCAGCAGCAAGAGCCTTTGGGGGATGACGAATTCACCCCTCCACTTT | CASSKSLWGMTNSPLHF
TRBJ1-1 | NA | TRBV27 | TRBD1 | TGTGCCAGCAGCCGGGGACAGGGTACGACTGAAGCTTTCTTT | CASSRGQGTTEAFF
TRBJ1-2 | NA | TRBV19 | NA | TGTGCCAGTAGTATCGGCTGGGTCGGCTATGGCTACACCTTC | CASSIGWVGYGYTF
TRBJ2-3 | NA | TRBV18 | TRBD2 | TGTGCCAGCTCACCACAAGCGGGAGGCACAGATACGCAGTATTTT | CASSPQAGGTDTQYF
TRBJ1-2 | NA | TRBV18 | NA | TGTGCCAGCTCACCTACTTCCTCGGAGGGCTACACCTTC | CASSPTSSEGYTF
TRBJ1-1 | NA | TRBV15 | NA | TGTGCCACCAGCAGAGCAAAACACGGGGCGAAGTACGGTGAAGCTTTCTTT | CATSRAKHGAKYGEAFF
TRBJ2-5 | NA | TRBV18 | NA | TGTGCCAGCTCACCGGGCGGGACCCAGTACTTC | CASSPGGTQYF
TRBJ1-2 | NA | TRBV6-6 | NA | TGTGCCAGCAGTTACAGGCCAGAAGCTAACTATGGCTACACCTTC | CASSYRPEANYGYTF
TRBJ1-5 | NA | TRBV25-1 | NA | TGTGCCAGCAGCGTAGGCAATCAGCCCCAGCATTTT | CASSVGNQPQHF
TRBJ1-1 | once | TRBV5-1 | NA | TGCGCCAGCAGCCCACAGGACAGCGCTGAAGCTTTCTTT | CASSPQDSAEAFF
TRBJ2-2 | NA | TRBV6-5 | NA | TGTGCCAGCAGTCAGGGAGCCGGGGAGCTGTTTTTT | CASSQGAGELFF
TRBJ1-3 | NA | TRBV28 | NA | TGTGCCAGCAGTTTATTGCCGGACATCTCTGGAAACACCATATATTTT | CASSLLPDISGNTIYF
TRBJ1-2 | NA | TRBV7-9 | NA | TGTGCCAGCAGCTTAGGAGACTATGGCTACACCTTC | CASSLGDYGYTF
TRBJ1-1 | NA | TRBV6-5 | NA | TGTGCCAGCAGTTACTCCATGAAGGAAAAAGCTTTCTTT | CASSYSMKEKAFF
TRBJ2-2 | once | TRBV2 | TRBD1 | TGTGCCAGCAGTGAAGCGCGACAGGGTTCCGGGGAGCTGTTTTTT | CASSEARQGSGELFF
TRBJ1-1 | NA | TRBV5-1 | TRBD1 | TGCGCCAGCAGCGCGACAGGGGCGGGGAACACTGAAGCTTTCTTT | CASSATGAGNTEAFF
TRBJ2-7 | NA | TRBV3-1/TRBV3-2 | NA | TGTGCCAGCAGCCAAGCCGACCAGGGTCCCGAGCAGTACTTC | CASSQADQGPEQYF
TRBJ1-3 | NA | TRBV5-6 | TRBD1 | TGTGCCAGCAGCATAGGACAGGCTTACTCTGGAAACACCATATATTTT | CASSIGQAYSGNTIYF
TRBJ1-1 | NA | TRBV27 | NA | TGTGCCAGCAGTTTTTGGGGGCCGAACACTGAAGCTTTCTTT | CASSFWGPNTEAFF
TRBJ1-3 | once | TRBV6-5 | NA | TGTGCCAGCAGTTACTCGACCGTTACTGGAAACACCATATATTTT | CASSYSTVTGNTIYF
TRBJ1-2 | NA | TRBV5-4 | NA | TGTGCCAGCAGCTCAGGAGGGTCGGGTGGCTACACCTTC | CASSSGGSGGYTF
TRBJ1-2 | NA | TRBV6-5 | NA | TGTGCCAGCAGTTACCTCGGGACTCCGGGAGGCTACACCTTC | CASSYLGTPGGYTF
TRBJ1-2 | NA | TRBV9 | NA | TGTGCCAGCAGCGTAATGGGGGGCAAGGGAGGCTACACCTTC | CASSVMGGKGGYTF
TRBJ2-2 | NA | TRBV27 | NA | TGTGCCAGCAGCCTAGTAATCCAGGGTCACACCGGGGAGCTGTTTTTT | CASSLVIQGHTGELFF
TRBJ2-3 | NA | TRBV5-1 | TRBD2 | TGCGCCAGCAGCCGACAGCTAGCGGGGCCCACAGATACGCAGTATTTT | CASSRQLAGPTDTQYF
TRBJ2-2 | NA | TRBV18 | NA | TGTGCCAGCTCCCAGGATGAGCTGGGGCCCACCGGGGAGCTGTTTTTT | CASSQDELGPTGELFF
TRBJ2-7 | NA | TRBV7-6 | NA | TGTGCCAGCAGCTTAGCGGGCGGTTCCTACGAGCAGTACTTC | CASSLAGGSYEQYF
TRBJ1-1 | NA | TRBV5-1 | NA | TGCGCCAGCAGCTTGGAAGTTGGGGCGGACACTGAAGCTTTCTTT | CASSLEVGADTEAFF
TRBJ2-5 | NA | TRBV10-2 | NA | TGCGCCAGCAGCGGGAACCAAGAGACCCAGTACTTC | CASSGNQETQYF
TRBJ2-7 | NA | TRBV7-8 | NA | TGTGCCAGCAGCCCCCGCACAGTCTACGAGCAGTACTTC | CASSPRTVYEQYF
TRBJ1-2 | NA | TRBV28 | NA | TGTGCCAGCAGTTTAGCCGGTCGGGTCTTCAATAACTATGGCTACACCTTC | CASSLAGRVFNNYGYTF